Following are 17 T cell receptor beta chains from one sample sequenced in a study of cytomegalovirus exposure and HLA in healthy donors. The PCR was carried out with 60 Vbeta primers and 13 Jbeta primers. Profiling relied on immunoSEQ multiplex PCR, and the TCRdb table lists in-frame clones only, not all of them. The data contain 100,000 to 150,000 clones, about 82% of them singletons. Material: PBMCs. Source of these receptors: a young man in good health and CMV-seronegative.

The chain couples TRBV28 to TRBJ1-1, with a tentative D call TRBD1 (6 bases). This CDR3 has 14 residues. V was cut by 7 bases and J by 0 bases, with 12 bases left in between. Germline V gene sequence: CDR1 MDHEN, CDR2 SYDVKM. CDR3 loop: CASIMTGLNTEAFF. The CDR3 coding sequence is TGTGCCAGCATAATGACAGGATTGAACACTGAAGCTTTCTTT.

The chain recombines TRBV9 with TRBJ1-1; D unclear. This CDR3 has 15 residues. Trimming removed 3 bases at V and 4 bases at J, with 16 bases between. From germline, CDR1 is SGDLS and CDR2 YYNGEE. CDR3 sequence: CASSAYSSSGTEAFF. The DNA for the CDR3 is TGTGCCAGCAGCGCATACTCGTCGTCGGGCACTGAAGCTTTCTTT.

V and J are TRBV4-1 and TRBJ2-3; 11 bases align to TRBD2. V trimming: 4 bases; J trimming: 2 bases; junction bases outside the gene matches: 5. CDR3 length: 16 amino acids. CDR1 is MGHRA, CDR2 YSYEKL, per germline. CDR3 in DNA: TGCGCCAGCAGCCCACCTAGCGGGAGGACCACAGATACGCAGTATTTT. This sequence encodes CASSPPSGRTTDTQYF.

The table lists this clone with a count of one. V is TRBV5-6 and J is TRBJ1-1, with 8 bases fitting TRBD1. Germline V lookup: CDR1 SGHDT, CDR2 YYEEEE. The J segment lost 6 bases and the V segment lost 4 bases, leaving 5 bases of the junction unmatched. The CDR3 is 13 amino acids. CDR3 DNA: TGTGCCAGCAGCCGTGGACAGGGAGCTGAAGCTTTCTTT. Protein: CASSRGQGAEAFF.

Written as DNA, the CDR3 is TGTGCCAGCAGCCCCGTGGACATTCCTCGGGCAGATACGCAGTATTTT. This translates into CASSPVDIPRADTQYF. The rearrangement uses TRBV28 and TRBJ2-3; perhaps TRBD1 as D (5 bases). The CDR3 is 16 residues long. V was trimmed by 6 bases and J by 4 bases, leaving 20 bases between them. CDR1 is MDHEN, CDR2 SYDVKM, per germline.

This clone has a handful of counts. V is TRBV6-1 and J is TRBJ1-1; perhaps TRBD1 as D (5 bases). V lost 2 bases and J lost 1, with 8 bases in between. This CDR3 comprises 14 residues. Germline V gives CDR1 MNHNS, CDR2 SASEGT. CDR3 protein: CASSELGGNTEAFF. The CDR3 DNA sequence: TGTGCCAGCAGTGAATTGGGGGGGAACACTGAAGCTTTCTTT.

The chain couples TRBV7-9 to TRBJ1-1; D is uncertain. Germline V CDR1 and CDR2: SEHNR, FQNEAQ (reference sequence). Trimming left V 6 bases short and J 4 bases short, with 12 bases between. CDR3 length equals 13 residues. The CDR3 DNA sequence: TGTGCCAGCAGATCCCCGGGTGGCACTGAAGCTTTCTTT. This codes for CASRSPGGTEAFF.

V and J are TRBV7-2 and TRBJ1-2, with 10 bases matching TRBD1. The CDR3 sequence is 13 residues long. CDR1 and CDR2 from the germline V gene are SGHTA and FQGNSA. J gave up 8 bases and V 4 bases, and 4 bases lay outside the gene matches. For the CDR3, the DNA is TGTGCCAGCAGCTACGACAGGGGGCACGGCTACACCTTC. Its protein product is CASSYDRGHGYTF.

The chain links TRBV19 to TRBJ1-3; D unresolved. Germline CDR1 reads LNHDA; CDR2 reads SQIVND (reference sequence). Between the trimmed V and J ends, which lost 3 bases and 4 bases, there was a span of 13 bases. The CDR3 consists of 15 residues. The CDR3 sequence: CASSIFGAFGNTIYF. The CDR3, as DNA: TGTGCCAGTAGTATTTTCGGAGCGTTCGGAAACACCATATATTTT.

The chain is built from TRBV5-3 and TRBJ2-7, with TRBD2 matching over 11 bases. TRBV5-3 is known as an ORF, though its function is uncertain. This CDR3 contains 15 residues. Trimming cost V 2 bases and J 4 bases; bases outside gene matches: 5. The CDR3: CARSFRASGRYEQYF. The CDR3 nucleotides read TGTGCCAGAAGCTTTCGAGCTAGCGGGAGGTACGAGCAGTACTTC.

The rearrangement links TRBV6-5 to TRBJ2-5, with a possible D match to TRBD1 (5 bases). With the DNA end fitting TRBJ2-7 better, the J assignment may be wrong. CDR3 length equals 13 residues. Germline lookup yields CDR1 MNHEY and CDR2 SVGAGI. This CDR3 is CASSYSVDNEQYF. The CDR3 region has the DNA TGTGCCAGCAGTTACTCGGTGGACAACGAGCAGTACTTC.

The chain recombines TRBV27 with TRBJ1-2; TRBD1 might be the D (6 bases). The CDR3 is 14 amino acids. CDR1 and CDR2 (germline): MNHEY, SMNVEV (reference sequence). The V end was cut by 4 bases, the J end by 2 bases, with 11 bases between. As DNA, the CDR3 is TGTGCCAGCAGTTCCCGAGGGGGAAACTATGGCTACACCTTC. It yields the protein CASSSRGGNYGYTF.

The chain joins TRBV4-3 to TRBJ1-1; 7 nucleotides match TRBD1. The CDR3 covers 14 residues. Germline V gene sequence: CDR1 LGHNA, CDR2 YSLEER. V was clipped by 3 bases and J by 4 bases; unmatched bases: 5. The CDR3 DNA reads TGCGCCAGCAGCCACTCAGGGGGGCGCACTGAAGCTTTCTTT. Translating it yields CASSHSGGRTEAFF.

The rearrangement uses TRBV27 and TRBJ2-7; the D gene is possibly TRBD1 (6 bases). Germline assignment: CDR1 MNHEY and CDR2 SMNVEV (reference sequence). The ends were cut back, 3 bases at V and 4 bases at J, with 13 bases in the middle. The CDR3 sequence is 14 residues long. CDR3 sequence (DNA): TGTGCCAGCAGTTTGGCGTATCAGGGGTACGAGCAGTACTTC. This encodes CASSLAYQGYEQYF.

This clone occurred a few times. CDR3 sequence reads: CASSFFRAYGYTF. DNA for the CDR3: TGTGCCAGCAGTTTCTTCAGGGCCTATGGCTACACCTTC. The chain employs TRBV6-5 and TRBJ1-2; TRBD1 is a possible D gene (5 bases). This CDR3 contains 13 residues. V was trimmed by 4 bases and J by 4 bases, leaving 10 bases between them. Germline CDR1 and CDR2: MNHEY and SVGAGI.

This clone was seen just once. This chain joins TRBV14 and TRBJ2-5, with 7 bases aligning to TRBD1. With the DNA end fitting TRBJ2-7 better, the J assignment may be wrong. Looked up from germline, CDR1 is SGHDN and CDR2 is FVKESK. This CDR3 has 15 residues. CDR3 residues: CASSQDLGQPYEQYF. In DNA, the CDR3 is TGTGCCAGCAGCCAAGATCTGGGACAGCCCTACGAGCAGTACTTC.

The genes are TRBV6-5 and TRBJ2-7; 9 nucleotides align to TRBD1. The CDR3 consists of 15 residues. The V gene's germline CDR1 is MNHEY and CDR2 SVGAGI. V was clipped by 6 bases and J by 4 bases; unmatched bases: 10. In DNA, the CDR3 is TGTGCCAGCAGGCCCCACCGACAGGGGGAGTACGAGCAGTACTTC. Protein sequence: CASRPHRQGEYEQYF.